The rows below give T cell receptor beta chains drawn from one sample of a study of breast tumors, draining lymph nodes, adjacent tissues. One entry per CDR3 protein, called by TCRdb with MiXCR from the multiplex PCR reads. The sample includes some 83,000 distinct CDR3 sequences, under 25% of them seen just once. Input material: axillary lymph node tissue. The receptor set was obtained from a female donor with breast cancer. Some clones in this sample may be carry-over from other donors' samples. Each CDR3 is given with its conserved first and last residue.

TRBV20-1	CSARQLLTYNEQFF
TRBV12-5	CASGRPPGTSEVPFF
TRBV3-1	CASSQSSSFQGNGYTF
TRBV25-1	CASSEGNQPQHF
TRBV20-1	CSASRVSNNEQFF
TRBV4-2	CASSQDGASGSLSLDNEQFF
TRBV5-6	CASSFRAGSTGELFF
TRBV6-2/TRBV6-3	CASSRQGILKETQYF
TRBV27	CASSPQQLNYGYTF
TRBV19	CASSIAMRGSGANVLTF
TRBV4-2	CASSQEGGQGAFF
TRBV27	CASSLQGDEQYF
TRBV4-3	CASSQETGETPYEQYF
TRBV15	CATSSGTAPTNEKLFF
TRBV27	CASRRDSYQPQHF
TRBV20-1	CSASPSAGVSTDTQYF
TRBV6-2/TRBV6-3	CASSYSGGQAEQYF
TRBV11-3	CASSPGQGRVQETQYF
TRBV20-1	CSARGDTRETQYF
TRBV20-1	CSARGTSGYEQYF
TRBV7-8	CASSLNRGVRLAGAQETQYF
TRBV6-1	CASSEGYAGRNYGYTF
TRBV4-1	CASSHFAQGTSRSYNEQFF
TRBV5-6	CASSVAGDNEQFF
TRBV9	CASSPQGTSGTNLAKNIQYF
TRBV6-5	CASSYGGGYGYTF
TRBV9	CASSVGVEQFF
TRBV19	CASSTAGVDGLYGYTF
TRBV7-6	CASSLAGLAVTDTQYF
TRBV7-2	CASSLVEGRNEQYF
TRBV30	CAWSVTGGSPLHF
TRBV11-2	CASSLAATAYNSPLHF
TRBV20-1	CSARWGLAGRDYEQYF
TRBV7-8	CASPLRGNEQFF
TRBV10-3	CAISDTGTGVLGELFF
TRBV7-8	CASSFRDSSYEQYF
TRBV7-9	CASSIDSVTNYGYAF
TRBV14	CASSQATPGYGQYF
TRBV7-9	CASSPWSGLETQYF
TRBV2	CASSEGQGANYEQYF
TRBV5-6	CASSNRTRGTQYF
TRBV9	CASSQTSGRNTDTQYF